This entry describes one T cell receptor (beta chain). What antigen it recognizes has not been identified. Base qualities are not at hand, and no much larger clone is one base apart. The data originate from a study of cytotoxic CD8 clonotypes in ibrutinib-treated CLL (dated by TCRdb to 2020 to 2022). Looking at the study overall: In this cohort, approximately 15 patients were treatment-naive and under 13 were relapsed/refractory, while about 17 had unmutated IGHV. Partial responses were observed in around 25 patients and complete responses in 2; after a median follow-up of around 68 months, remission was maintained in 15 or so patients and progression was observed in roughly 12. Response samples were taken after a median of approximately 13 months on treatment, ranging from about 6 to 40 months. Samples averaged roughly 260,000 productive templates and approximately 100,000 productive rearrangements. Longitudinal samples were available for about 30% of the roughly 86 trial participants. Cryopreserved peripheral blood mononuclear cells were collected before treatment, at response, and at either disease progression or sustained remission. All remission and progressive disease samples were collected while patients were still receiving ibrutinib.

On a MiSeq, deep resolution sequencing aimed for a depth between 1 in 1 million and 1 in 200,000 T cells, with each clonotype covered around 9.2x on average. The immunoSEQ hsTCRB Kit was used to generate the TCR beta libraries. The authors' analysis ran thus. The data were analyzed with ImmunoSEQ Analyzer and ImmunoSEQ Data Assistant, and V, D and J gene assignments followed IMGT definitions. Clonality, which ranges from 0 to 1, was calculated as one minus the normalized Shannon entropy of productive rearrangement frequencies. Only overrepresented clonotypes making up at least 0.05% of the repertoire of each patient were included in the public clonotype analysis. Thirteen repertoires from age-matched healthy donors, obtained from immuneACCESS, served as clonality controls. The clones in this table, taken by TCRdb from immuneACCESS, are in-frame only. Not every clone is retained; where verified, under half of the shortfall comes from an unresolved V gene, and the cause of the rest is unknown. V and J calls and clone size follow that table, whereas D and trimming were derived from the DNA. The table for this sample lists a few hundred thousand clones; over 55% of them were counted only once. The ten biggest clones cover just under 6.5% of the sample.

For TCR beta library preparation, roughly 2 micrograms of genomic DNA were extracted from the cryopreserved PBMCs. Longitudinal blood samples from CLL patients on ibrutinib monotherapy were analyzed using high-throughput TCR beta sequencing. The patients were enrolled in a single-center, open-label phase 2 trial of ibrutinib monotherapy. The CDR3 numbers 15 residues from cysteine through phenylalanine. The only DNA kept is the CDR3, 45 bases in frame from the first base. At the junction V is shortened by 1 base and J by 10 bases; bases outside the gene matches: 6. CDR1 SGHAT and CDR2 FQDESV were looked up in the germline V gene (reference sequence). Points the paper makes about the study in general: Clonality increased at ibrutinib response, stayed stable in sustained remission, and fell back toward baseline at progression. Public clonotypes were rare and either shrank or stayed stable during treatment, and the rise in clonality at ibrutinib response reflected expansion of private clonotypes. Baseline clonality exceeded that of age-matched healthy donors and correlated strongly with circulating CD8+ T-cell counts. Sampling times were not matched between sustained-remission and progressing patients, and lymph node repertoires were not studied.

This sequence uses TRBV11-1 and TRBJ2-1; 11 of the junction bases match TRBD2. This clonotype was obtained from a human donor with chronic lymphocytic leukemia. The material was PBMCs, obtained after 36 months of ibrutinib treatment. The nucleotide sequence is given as TGTGCCAGCAGCTTAGATTATTTAGCGGGAGGGGAGCAGTTCTTC. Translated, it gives CASSLDYLAGGEQFF.